This T cell receptor beta chain was sequenced in a study of T cell responses to AZD1222 COVID-19 vaccine (dated by TCRdb to the early 2020s). Background on the whole study: AZD1222 recipients given second doses at about 4 weeks or at about 12 weeks were pooled, since spike-specific TCR depth and breadth were not found to differ between the two schedules. TCR sequencing was performed for roughly 240 trial participants, of whom 207 were given two doses of AZD1222 and around 26 were given two doses of MenACWY control vaccine. Trial participants were enrolled into age subgroups of 18-55, 56-69 and 70-plus years, which contained 148, 28 and 57 TCR-sequenced participants, respectively. The investigation overall reported the following: After two AZD1222 doses, spike-specific TCR breadth and depth were significantly higher than at day 0 and than in MenACWY recipients. In the small 56-69-year group, the increase in depth fell short of significance, most likely because of low power. Participants were mostly white British and included more females than males, and it was suggested by the authors that clonal diversity may have been underestimated. Vaccine-associated CD4 TCRs spanned the whole spike protein, with dominant responses in regions 160-218 and 743-854. Only a handful of AZD1222 recipients were SARS-CoV-2 seropositive at baseline, limiting conclusions about previously exposed vaccinees. Nearly half of unique spike-specific TCRs reportedly recognized epitopes outside regions mutated in the B.1.351 and B.1.1.7 variants. Because no day 14 peak-response samples were available, the repertoires could be characterized only after the peak T cell response.

The CDR3 regions of human TCRbeta chains were analyzed by immunosequencing. The source study handled its data this way. TCRs in the repertoires were compared against a reference library of SARS-CoV-2-specific TCRs that had been generated with the MIRA antigen-specificity platform. Breadth was defined as the fraction of unique TCRs that were SARS-CoV-2-associated, and depth was defined as the fraction of total T cells that were SARS-CoV-2-associated. Using the MIRA data, every spike-specific TCR was mapped to the spike region that the TCR reacted to and assigned to either a CD4 or a CD8 class. Log10-transformed breadth and depth values were compared by one-way ANOVA with Sidak's multiple comparisons tests. TCRdb retrieved this table from immuneACCESS and kept in-frame rearrangements only. Not all clones are present; in checked studies, unresolved V genes account for under half, and no reason is known for the remainder. The D gene and trimming were derived from the DNA, and the V and J assignments and clone size from that table. This sample is represented by some 120,000 clones; about 87% of them were singletons. Less than 6.5% of the sample is in the top ten clones.

Explained via the paper, the time point label denotes: baseline before first vaccination. The vaccinee samples were drawn from two UK trials, COV001 and COV002, one of which was a single-blind randomized controlled phase 2/3 trial testing AZD1222 (ChAdOx1 nCoV-19) in healthy adults. For TCRbeta chain sequencing, PBMC samples from trial participants were taken at day 0 and at day 28 after the second dose. Spanning cysteine to phenylalanine, the CDR3 consists of 14 amino acids. The CDR3 DNA has 42 bases and is translated from base 1. The germline V gene gives CDR1 as MDHEN and CDR2 as SYDVKM. V is trimmed back by 6 bases and J by 7 bases, and the junction contains 4 bases that no gene match accounts for. As for this clone: Its target antigen remains unknown. No much larger clone exists at a distance of one base, and base qualities are not known.

The TCR sequence derives from an adult in good health. The rearranged chain carries TRBV28 and TRBJ2-1, with 12 bases aligning to TRBD2. Sequencing was performed on peripheral blood, taken on day 0 of AZD1222 vaccination. This receptor has the CDR3 CASRLAGGGNEQFF. In nucleotides, the sequence is TGTGCCAGCAGACTAGCGGGAGGCGGGAATGAGCAGTTCTTC.